This is a list of T cell receptor beta chains from one sample in a study of OX40 agonist ivuxolimab in advanced cancers. The repertoire was sequenced with immunoSEQ multiplex PCR; TCRdb's copy has only in-frame clones and lacks some. The sample lists some 65,000 clones, more than 60% occurring once. The sample in question was CD4+ or CD8+ T cells sorted from blood, obtained in a trial of the OX40 agonist ivuxolimab. The origin of the receptors is an adult with an advanced solid tumor such as melanoma, head and neck, liver or kidney cancer. CDR3s include the opening cysteine and the closing phenylalanine or tryptophan. D genes are given only for firm matches. The size of a clone is reported for some rows only, either as once, few or many, or as a class for expanded clones.

- | - | TRBJ2-3 | TRBV19 | TGTGCCAGTATGGGAGAGGTGACAGATACGCAGTATTTT | CASMGEVTDTQYF
- | - | TRBJ1-5 | TRBV27 | TGTGCCAGCAGCCCGACAGGAAATAGCAATCAGCCCCAGCATTTT | CASSPTGNSNQPQHF
once | - | TRBJ2-7 | TRBV5-4 | TGTGCCAGCAGCTTGTATAACACTGCCTACGAGCAGTACTTC | CASSLYNTAYEQYF
- | - | TRBJ2-2 | TRBV5-6 | TGTGCCAGCAGCTTCTTGGCCGGGGGCGCGAACACCGGGGAGCTGTTTTTT | CASSFLAGGANTGELFF
- | TRBD2 | TRBJ2-1 | TRBV19 | TGTGCCAGTAGTCCCGTAGCGGGAGGCCCAAGAGGGGAGCAGTTCTTC | CASSPVAGGPRGEQFF
- | - | TRBJ1-1 | TRBV6-5 | TGTGCCAGCAGTTACATTACAGCCCCCAGGGACACTGAAGCTTTCTTT | CASSYITAPRDTEAFF
- | - | TRBJ1-4 | TRBV6-1 | TGTGCCAGTGGCGGCAGCAGTAATGAAAAACTGTTTTTT | CASGGSSNEKLFF
few | TRBD2 | TRBJ2-1 | TRBV29-1 | TGCAGCACCACTAGCGGGGGAAAAAGGGAGCAGTTCTTC | CSTTSGGKREQFF
- | - | TRBJ2-1 | TRBV30 | TGTGCCTGGAGGTTACCGGGGAGTGCGGCGCATGAGCAGTTCTTC | CAWRLPGSAAHEQFF
- | TRBD2 | TRBJ2-7 | TRBV7-9 | TGTGCCAGCAGCGCACTAGCGGGGGGTCCTTCCTACGAGCAGTACTTC | CASSALAGGPSYEQYF
once | - | TRBJ1-1 | TRBV7-2 | TGTGCCAGCAGTCAACAGGATAACACTGAAGCTTTCTTT | CASSQQDNTEAFF
once | - | TRBJ1-1 | TRBV28 | TGTGCCAGCAGTTCTGGACTGGTGAACACTGAAGCTTTCTTT | CASSSGLVNTEAFF
few | - | TRBJ2-3 | TRBV28 | TGTGCCAGCAGTTTACAAGATACGCAGTATTTT | CASSLQDTQYF
- | - | TRBJ2-3 | TRBV6-5 | TGTGCCAGCAGAGGAGGGGATACGCAGTATTTT | CASRGGDTQYF
few | - | TRBJ1-4 | TRBV4-1 | TGCGCCAGCAGCCGGGGCAGTGTGCGTGAAAAACTGTTTTTT | CASSRGSVREKLFF
- | - | TRBJ2-5 | TRBV7-2 | TGTGCCAGCAGCCGAGGTCCGGGCCTCGAGACCCAGTACTTC | CASSRGPGLETQYF
once | - | TRBJ1-4 | TRBV7-8 | TGTGCCAGCAGCTTACCCAGAGTTGCAACTAATGAAAAACTGTTTTTT | CASSLPRVATNEKLFF
- | - | TRBJ1-2 | TRBV30 | TGTGCCTGGAGGGATCCGAGGGGGTTCCGGGGCTATGGCTACACCTTC | CAWRDPRGFRGYGYTF
- | - | TRBJ2-3 | TRBV29-1 | TGCAGCGTTGAAGATCTCTCAGTTATAGGGGGAGGGCGAATCGCAGATACGCAGTATTTT | CSVEDLSVIGGGRIADTQYF
- | - | TRBJ2-2 | TRBV19 | TGTGCCAGTAGTATGACAGCCAACACCGGGGAGCTGTTTTTT | CASSMTANTGELFF
few | TRBD2 | TRBJ2-5 | TRBV7-9 | TGTGCCAGCAGAGGACTAGCGGGAGAGGGAGAGACCCAGTACTTC | CASRGLAGEGETQYF
few | - | TRBJ2-5 | TRBV19 | TGTGCCAGCTTGGAGGTGGAGGGGCAAGAGACCCAGTACTTC | CASLEVEGQETQYF
- | TRBD1 | TRBJ1-1 | TRBV30 | TGTGCCCGACAGGGGATCGGGGACACTGAAGCTTTCTTT | CARQGIGDTEAFF
- | TRBD2 | TRBJ2-7 | TRBV4-2 | TGTGCCAGCAGCCAAGATCTGGGATCCGGGACTAGCTTCCCCTACGAGCAGTACTTC | CASSQDLGSGTSFPYEQYF
- | - | TRBJ1-2 | TRBV19 | TGTGCCAGTAGTATAGGAGGGGCCTATCCTGCTAACTATGGCTACACCTTC | CASSIGGAYPANYGYTF
- | - | TRBJ2-3 | TRBV15 | TGTGCCACCAGCAGAGATAGATCCAGCAATACGCAGTATTTT | CATSRDRSSNTQYF
- | - | TRBJ2-1 | TRBV6-1 | TGTGCCAGCAGTGTCCTCTGGGGGGTGCAGGAGCAGTTCTTC | CASSVLWGVQEQFF
- | - | TRBJ1-5 | TRBV30 | TGTGCCGGAGCGTGGGCCGATAGCAATCAGCCCCAGCATTTT | CAGAWADSNQPQHF
- | TRBD1 | TRBJ2-1 | TRBV6-5 | TGTGCCAGCAGTACCGGGACAGGGCGGCATGAGCAGTTCTTC | CASSTGTGRHEQFF
few | - | TRBJ2-1 | TRBV13 | TGTGCCAGCAGCTTAGATTGGGGGTCCTACAATGAGCAGTTCTTC | CASSLDWGSYNEQFF
- | TRBD2 | TRBJ2-1 | TRBV5-1 | TGCGCCAGCAGCCCCGGGACTAGCACGGGTGAGCAGTTCTTC | CASSPGTSTGEQFF
- | TRBD1 | TRBJ1-4 | TRBV7-9 | TGTGCCAGCAGCCCGAGGACAGGGGTGAGGGAAAAACTGTTTTTT | CASSPRTGVREKLFF
- | - | TRBJ2-7 | TRBV4-1 | TGCGCCAGCAGCCCCCCGGTCCAAACCTACGAGCAGTACTTC | CASSPPVQTYEQYF
- | TRBD1 | TRBJ1-1 | TRBV5-1 | TGCGCCAGCAGCTTGGTTACAGGGGGCCTTTACACTGAAGCTTTCTTT | CASSLVTGGLYTEAFF
- | TRBD2 | TRBJ2-3 | TRBV28 | TGTGCCAGCAGTTTTAGTCTAGCGGGAGCGGGTGATACGCAGTATTTT | CASSFSLAGAGDTQYF
- | - | TRBJ2-3 | TRBV7-2 | TGTGCCAGCAGCTTAGGGGGGGTGATGGCAGATACGCAGTATTTT | CASSLGGVMADTQYF
many | TRBD1 | TRBJ2-2 | TRBV28 | TGTGCCAGCAGTACGCCGTTAGGGGGCTCGTCCGGGGAGCTGTTTTTT | CASSTPLGGSSGELFF
- | TRBD2 | TRBJ2-7 | TRBV11-3 | TGTGCCAGCAGCTTTTTAGCGGGAGTGGGGCAGTACTTC | CASSFLAGVGQYF
- | TRBD2 | TRBJ2-5 | TRBV12-5 | TGTGCTAGTGGTTTGGCCTACGGGACTAGCGGGAGGGCCTTGGAAGAGACCCAGTACTTC | CASGLAYGTSGRALEETQYF
- | TRBD2 | TRBJ2-1 | TRBV7-6 | TGTGCCAGCAGCCCATTCCTCCAAGGACTAGCGGGAGGAACTGAGCAGTTCTTC | CASSPFLQGLAGGTEQFF
- | TRBD2 | TRBJ2-5 | TRBV27 | TGTGCCAGCAGTTTAATCTATCTAGCGGGAGGTAGTCGGGAGACCCAGTACTTC | CASSLIYLAGGSRETQYF
- | - | TRBJ1-1 | TRBV5-1 | TGCGCCAGCAGCTTCCGCACAGGCGACACTGAAGCTTTCTTT | CASSFRTGDTEAFF
- | TRBD1 | TRBJ1-4 | TRBV4-1 | TGCGCCAGCAGCCAAGATGAGGAGGGGGCATGGGCAACTAATGAAAAACTGTTTTTT | CASSQDEEGAWATNEKLFF
- | TRBD2 | TRBJ2-2 | TRBV5-1 | TGCGCCAGCAGCTCAGGGGGAGCGGGAGGCCTCATCGCCGGGGAGCTGTTTTTT | CASSSGGAGGLIAGELFF
- | TRBD1 | TRBJ2-7 | TRBV6-6 | TGTGCCAGCACCACGGACAGGTTCTACGAGCAGTACTTC | CASTTDRFYEQYF
- | TRBD1 | TRBJ2-7 | TRBV5-1 | TGCGCCAGCAGCTTGTACGGGACAGCGTCGAGCTCCTACGAGCAGTACTTC | CASSLYGTASSSYEQYF
- | - | TRBJ1-2 | TRBV19 | TGTGCCAGCCGGAATCCCTCCGCCCCATATGGCTACACCTTC | CASRNPSAPYGYTF
- | - | TRBJ1-2 | TRBV4-1 | TGCGCCAGCAGCCCCGGGCTGGATTATGGCTACACCTTC | CASSPGLDYGYTF
- | TRBD1 | TRBJ2-2 | TRBV10-1 | TGCGCCAGCGTTACAGGGGGCGGAGGCACCGGGGAGCTGTTTTTT | CASVTGGGGTGELFF
- | - | TRBJ2-2 | TRBV30 | TGTGCCTGGGAACAGGGGAACACCGGGGAGCTGTTTTTT | CAWEQGNTGELFF
- | - | TRBJ2-5 | TRBV9 | TGTGCCAGCAGCCCTCCGGCCCCCGTCGAGACCCAGTACTTC | CASSPPAPVETQYF
- | TRBD1 | TRBJ1-2 | TRBV4-1 | TGCGCCAGCACCCAGGGGGCAAACTATGGCTACACCTTC | CASTQGANYGYTF
- | - | TRBJ2-3 | TRBV7-6 | TGTGCCAGCAGCTTTCCCCCCATGGGACAAGAAGATACGCAGTATTTT | CASSFPPMGQEDTQYF
few | - | TRBJ2-3 | TRBV5-4 | TGTGCCAGCAGCTACACCAGCACAGATACGCAGTATTTT | CASSYTSTDTQYF
- | - | TRBJ2-5 | TRBV5-4 | TGTGCCAGCAGCTTTAGGGACTACCAAGAGACCCAGTACTTC | CASSFRDYQETQYF
once | - | TRBJ2-3 | TRBV28 | TGTGCCAGCAGCTCGCAGGGTTATGTGGCAGATACGCAGTATTTT | CASSSQGYVADTQYF
once | - | TRBJ2-2 | TRBV4-1 | TGCGCCAGCAGCCAAGATCTTCTCAGGAAGGCCGGGGAGCTGTTTTTT | CASSQDLLRKAGELFF
- | - | TRBJ1-5 | TRBV6-1 | TGTGCCAGCGATTTTTCACAGGCTCAACAGCCCCAGCATTTT | CASDFSQAQQPQHF
- | TRBD1 | TRBJ1-2 | TRBV6-5 | TGTGCCATCCGACAGGGGAGGTATGGCTACACCTTC | CAIRQGRYGYTF